This TCR beta chain appears in the sequencing data of a study of blood T cells in healthy people across ages. V was trimmed by 6 bases and J by 4 bases, leaving 11 bases between them. The CDR3 runs 13 residues. Germline values: CDR1 MDHEN, CDR2 SYDVKM. For the second PCR, which ran for about 7 to 11 cycles, a sample-barcoded 5' primer and a J-beta primer mix were used. MiXCR was run by TCRdb on the 5' RACE reads, yielding one entry per CDR3 protein. Of about 510,000 distinct CDR3 sequences in the sample, around 27% were seen once. This sample also belongs to another study, concerning T cells of mothers and their children. That work adds: Three healthy Caucasian mothers served as donors, and their six children did as well.

The chain joins TRBV28 to TRBJ2-3; D gene ambiguous. The source material was blood. This clonotype was sampled from a boy under 10 years old in good health. The CDR3, as DNA: TGTGCCAGCAGCTTTCCTGTGGCAGATACGCAGTATTTT. As protein: CASSFPVADTQYF.